The rows below give T cell receptor beta chains drawn from one sample of a study. TCRdb used MiXCR to reprocess the RT-PCR reads, holding one entry per CDR3 protein. The data contain 650,000 to 800,000 distinct CDR3 sequences, 14% of them singletons. The material sequenced was memory CD4+ T cells from blood. The source is a female donor in good health, serving as a healthy control. CDR3s include the opening cysteine and the closing phenylalanine or tryptophan. Fields, in order: clone size, J gene, D gene, V gene, CDR3 protein, CDR3 DNA. D genes are given only for firm matches. For some rows the clone size is stated as once, few or many, or as a class when expanded; others skip it.

NA | TRBJ2-1 | NA | TRBV5-1 | CASSLGQADEQFF | TGCGCCAGCAGCTTGGGACAGGCGGATGAGCAGTTCTTC
many | TRBJ2-1 | NA | TRBV7-9 | CASSPTTVYNEQFF | TGTGCCAGCAGCCCCACGACAGTCTACAATGAGCAGTTCTTC
many | TRBJ2-1 | TRBD1 | TRBV10-3 | CAISERDSGYNEQFF | TGTGCCATCAGTGAGCGGGACAGCGGATACAATGAGCAGTTCTTC
many | TRBJ2-1 | NA | TRBV29-1 | CSVEELSPAYNEQFF | TGCAGCGTTGAAGAGTTGTCTCCCGCCTACAATGAGCAGTTCTTC
many | TRBJ1-5 | NA | TRBV5-4 | CASSAWDGQDNQPQHF | TGTGCCAGCAGCGCTTGGGATGGCCAAGACAATCAGCCCCAGCATTTT
many | TRBJ2-1 | NA | TRBV29-1 | CSVVYGTASSYNEQFF | TGCAGCGTTGTTTATGGCACTGCGAGCTCCTACAATGAGCAGTTCTTC
NA | TRBJ1-1 | NA | TRBV29-1 | CSVRGQNTEAFF | TGCAGCGTGCGGGGACAGAACACTGAAGCTTTCTTT
many | TRBJ2-3 | TRBD2 | TRBV4-2 | CASSQAGTSGVDTQYF | TGTGCCAGCAGCCAGGCCGGGACTAGCGGGGTAGATACGCAGTATTTT
NA | TRBJ2-1 | NA | TRBV27 | CASTTGQGLTYNEQFF | TGTGCCAGCACCACTGGGCAGGGGTTAACCTACAATGAGCAGTTCTTC
few | TRBJ2-7 | TRBD1 | TRBV4-1 | CASSQSGTGALYEQYF | TGCGCCAGCAGCCAGAGCGGGACAGGGGCCCTTTACGAGCAGTACTTC
NA | TRBJ1-4 | NA | TRBV7-2 | CASSFTMANEKLFF | TGTGCCAGCAGCTTTACTATGGCTAATGAAAAACTGTTTTTT
few | TRBJ1-1 | TRBD1 | TRBV9 | CASSALGQGNTEAFF | TGTGCCAGCAGCGCCCTCGGACAGGGGAACACTGAAGCTTTCTTT
NA | TRBJ1-2 | NA | TRBV9 | CASSVGAAANYGYTF | TGTGCCAGCAGCGTAGGAGCGGCAGCTAACTATGGCTACACCTTC
few | TRBJ1-1 | NA | TRBV6-2/TRBV6-3 | CASSYMGGSNTEAFF | TGTGCCAGCAGTTATATGGGTGGTTCGAACACTGAAGCTTTCTTT
many | TRBJ2-6 | NA | TRBV29-1 | CSVTYSGANVLTF | TGCAGCGTTACCTACTCTGGGGCCAACGTCCTGACTTTC
NA | TRBJ2-7 | NA | TRBV18 | CASSPGGQLYEQYF | TGTGCCAGCTCACCAGGGGGGCAGCTCTACGAGCAGTACTTC
many | TRBJ2-5 | TRBD1 | TRBV20-1 | CSASTTTGGASETQYF | TGCAGTGCTAGTACGACGACAGGGGGCGCCTCAGAGACCCAGTACTTC
NA | TRBJ1-4 | NA | TRBV20-1 | CSASRSTNEKLFF | TGCAGTGCTAGTCGATCAACTAATGAAAAACTGTTTTTT
NA | TRBJ1-6 | NA | TRBV18 | CASSAAGDSSPLHF | TGTGCCAGCTCAGCCGCGGGGGATTCTTCACCCCTCCACTTT
NA | TRBJ1-1 | NA | TRBV4-1 | CASSPATGGIITEAFF | TGCGCCAGCAGCCCAGCTACGGGGGGCATTATAACTGAAGCTTTCTTT